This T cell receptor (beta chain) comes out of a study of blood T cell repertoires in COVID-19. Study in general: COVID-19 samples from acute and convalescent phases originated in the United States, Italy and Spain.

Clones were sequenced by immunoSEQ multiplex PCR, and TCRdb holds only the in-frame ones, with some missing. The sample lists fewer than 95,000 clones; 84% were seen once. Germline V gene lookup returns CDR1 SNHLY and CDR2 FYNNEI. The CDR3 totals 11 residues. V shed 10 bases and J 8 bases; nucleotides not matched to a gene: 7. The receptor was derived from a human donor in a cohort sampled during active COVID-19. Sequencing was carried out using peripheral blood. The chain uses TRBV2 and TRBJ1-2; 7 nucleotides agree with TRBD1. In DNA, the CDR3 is TGTGCCACCAGACAGGGTGGAGGCTACACCTTC. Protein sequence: CATRQGGGYTF.